Included here is one T cell receptor (beta chain) sequence, with context. Its antigen is undetermined. Germline-derived CDR1 and CDR2 are SGHRS and YFSETQ. This CDR3 has 11 amino acids. The germline V and J ends were trimmed by 3 bases and 11 bases, with 11 bases remaining between them. TCRdb independently ran MiXCR on the 5' RACE reads; one entry per CDR3 protein. The data contain 66,000 or so distinct CDR3 sequences, less than 5.5% of them singletons. This entry belongs to a study of neurological immune-mediated disorders. Study results and caveats: Phylogenetic grouping assigned the repertoires of 18 of 34 multiple sclerosis patients to one related-CDR3 cluster, which constitutes a possible signature.

Sequenced: PBMCs. The chain employs TRBV5-1 and TRBJ1-1; no clear D gene. The TCR comes from a woman aged 30 to 39 with multiple sclerosis. The chain's CDR3 is CASSSTEGAFF. Written as DNA, the CDR3 is TGCGCCAGCAGCTCAACCGAAGGGGCTTTCTTT.